Listed below are T cell receptor beta chains from one sample, sequenced in a study of blood T cells in healthy people across ages. TCRdb used MiXCR to reprocess the 5' RACE reads, holding one entry per CDR3 protein. The sample consists of approximately 830,000 distinct CDR3 sequences, about 59% of them appearing once. Sequencing was performed on blood. These receptor sequences come from a man in his thirties or forties in good health. CDR3s include the opening cysteine and the closing phenylalanine or tryptophan. The order of the fields is CDR3 DNA, CDR3 protein, CDR3 length, D gene, V gene, J gene, clone size. D genes are given only for firm matches. Expanded clones get a size class; other rows say once, few or many, or leave the size out.

CDR3nt: TGTGCCAGCTCGACCGGGACTAGCTTTTACAATGAGCAGTTCTTC
CDR3aa: CASSTGTSFYNEQFF
len: 15
d_gene: TRBD2
v_gene: TRBV11-3
j_gene: TRBJ2-1
abundance: NA

CDR3nt: TGTGCCAGCAGTTTAGGGACAGGGAACTATGGCTACACCTTC
CDR3aa: CASSLGTGNYGYTF
len: 14
d_gene: TRBD1
v_gene: TRBV7-2
j_gene: TRBJ1-2
abundance: many

CDR3nt: TGTGCCACCAGTGCAGACACCGATTACGAGCAGTACTTC
CDR3aa: CATSADTDYEQYF
len: 13
d_gene: NA
v_gene: TRBV24-1
j_gene: TRBJ2-7
abundance: NA

CDR3nt: TGTGCCAGCAGTGACAGGGGCTCATACGAGCAGTACTTC
CDR3aa: CASSDRGSYEQYF
len: 13
d_gene: NA
v_gene: TRBV6-1
j_gene: TRBJ2-7
abundance: NA

CDR3nt: TGTGCCAGCAGCTCGGCAGGGGTTGGGGGATACCAAGAGACCCAGTACTTC
CDR3aa: CASSSAGVGGYQETQYF
len: 17
d_gene: NA
v_gene: TRBV4-2
j_gene: TRBJ2-5
abundance: NA

CDR3nt: TGTGCCAGCAGTTTAAGGGGCAGGATCTATGAGCAGTACTTC
CDR3aa: CASSLRGRIYEQYF
len: 14
d_gene: NA
v_gene: TRBV12-3/TRBV12-4
j_gene: TRBJ2-7
abundance: NA

CDR3nt: TGTGCCAGCAGCCATAACCCAACTAGCGGGGACCCGAATGAGCAGTTCTTC
CDR3aa: CASSHNPTSGDPNEQFF
len: 17
d_gene: TRBD2
v_gene: TRBV3-1
j_gene: TRBJ2-1
abundance: NA

CDR3nt: TGTGCCAGCAGCCCTCCCTCTGCGGGGAGCTCCTACGAGCAGTACTTC
CDR3aa: CASSPPSAGSSYEQYF
len: 16
d_gene: NA
v_gene: TRBV4-2
j_gene: TRBJ2-7
abundance: NA

CDR3nt: TGTGCCAGCAGCTACACCTCAGGACTAGTGATGTACGAGCAGTACTTC
CDR3aa: CASSYTSGLVMYEQYF
len: 16
d_gene: TRBD2
v_gene: TRBV3-1
j_gene: TRBJ2-7
abundance: once

CDR3nt: TGCAGTGCGCACCCTCGGACTAGCGGGGGGCGCACCGGGGAGCTGTTTTTT
CDR3aa: CSAHPRTSGGRTGELFF
len: 17
d_gene: TRBD2
v_gene: TRBV20-1
j_gene: TRBJ2-2
abundance: NA

CDR3nt: TGTGCCAGCAGTCCCCGGCTGCGGGGGAACATTCAGTACTTC
CDR3aa: CASSPRLRGNIQYF
len: 14
d_gene: TRBD2
v_gene: TRBV12-3/TRBV12-4
j_gene: TRBJ2-4
abundance: many

CDR3nt: TGTGCCAGCAGCTTATTCTTGGTAGCGGGGGGGGCCAGTACTGAGCAGTTCTTC
CDR3aa: CASSLFLVAGGASTEQFF
len: 18
d_gene: TRBD2
v_gene: TRBV7-2
j_gene: TRBJ2-1
abundance: NA

CDR3nt: TGTGCCAGCAGTAACCGGGTTAATGAAAAACTGTTTTTT
CDR3aa: CASSNRVNEKLFF
len: 13
d_gene: NA
v_gene: TRBV6-6
j_gene: TRBJ1-4
abundance: NA

CDR3nt: TGCAGCGTTGCTCCCAGGGGGTCGGCCTACGAGCAGTACTTC
CDR3aa: CSVAPRGSAYEQYF
len: 14
d_gene: TRBD1
v_gene: TRBV29-1
j_gene: TRBJ2-7
abundance: NA

CDR3nt: TGTGCCAGCATCCCCGGTAATGAAAAACTGTTTTTT
CDR3aa: CASIPGNEKLFF
len: 12
d_gene: NA
v_gene: TRBV7-9
j_gene: TRBJ1-4
abundance: NA

CDR3nt: TGTGCCAGCAGTTCCGCGCTAGCCAATGAGCAGTTCTTC
CDR3aa: CASSSALANEQFF
len: 13
d_gene: NA
v_gene: TRBV6-2/TRBV6-3
j_gene: TRBJ2-1
abundance: many

CDR3nt: TGTGCCAGCAGCTTAATGTCCACCTCTGGGGCCAACGTCCTGACTTTC
CDR3aa: CASSLMSTSGANVLTF
len: 16
d_gene: NA
v_gene: TRBV7-3
j_gene: TRBJ2-6
abundance: few